A selection of T cell receptor beta chains follows, all from one sample in a study of T cell repertoires in cytomegalovirus infection. From the reads, TCRdb called clonotypes with MiXCR, one entry per CDR3 protein. The sample consists of approximately 140,000 distinct CDR3 sequences, about 6.5% of them appearing once. The source material was PBMCs. These receptor sequences come from a human donor in good health (CMV status not recorded). Some clones in this sample may be carry-over from other donors' samples. CDR3s include the opening cysteine and the closing phenylalanine or tryptophan. A D gene is named only where the DNA matches it firmly. Clone size, where shown, is once, few, many, or a class for clones that have expanded.

j_call clone_size v_call d_call cdr3_nt cdr3_aa
TRBJ1-1 few TRBV29-1 . TGCAGCGTTGGGAAGAACACTGAAGCTTTCTTT CSVGKNTEAFF
TRBJ1-2 . TRBV12-3/TRBV12-4 . TGTGCCATCCCCGAGGAGCGAAGGAATGGCTACACCTTC CAIPEERRNGYTF
TRBJ2-5 many TRBV7-2 . TGTGCCAGCAGTCGAGCAGGGGAAGAGACCCAGTACTTC CASSRAGEETQYF
TRBJ2-5 many TRBV7-2 TRBD2 TGTGCCAGCAGTCTCGCGGGGGGCCAAGAGACCCAGTACTTC CASSLAGGQETQYF
TRBJ1-3 many TRBV7-2 . TGTGCCAGCAGCTTAGGGGAGGTTGGAAACACCATATATTTT CASSLGEVGNTIYF
TRBJ2-5 many TRBV2 . TGTGCCAGCAGTACCTCTGCGGAGACCCAGTACTTC CASSTSAETQYF
TRBJ2-2 many TRBV12-3/TRBV12-4 . TGTGCCAGCAGTCGACAGAGTAACACCGGGGAGCTGTTTTTT CASSRQSNTGELFF
TRBJ2-7 many TRBV19 TRBD1 TGTGCCAGTAGTCCCCGGGACAGCCCCTGCTACGAGCAGTACTTC CASSPRDSPCYEQYF
TRBJ1-2 many TRBV7-6 . TGTGCCAGCAGCGACGGGGGGGGCGACTATGGCTACACCTTC CASSDGGGDYGYTF
TRBJ1-4 many TRBV7-2 . TGTGCCAGCAGCTCTATGGGGGGAGTTGAAAAACTGTTTTTT CASSSMGGVEKLFF
TRBJ1-2 . TRBV12-3/TRBV12-4 TRBD1 TGTGCCAGCAGTTCAGGGACAGGGGTCGGCTACACCTTC CASSSGTGVGYTF
TRBJ2-1 few TRBV6-2/TRBV6-3 TRBD1 TGTGCCAGCAGTGGTGGACAGGGGTTCTATCACAATGAGCAGTTCTTC CASSGGQGFYHNEQFF
TRBJ1-1 many TRBV20-1 . TGCAGTGCTGCGGGGGCATCGAGGACTGAAGCTTTCTTT CSAAGASRTEAFF
TRBJ1-2 many TRBV7-9 . TGTGCCAGCAGCCCCGCCCCCAGAAAAGATGGCTACACCTTC CASSPAPRKDGYTF
TRBJ2-1 many TRBV5-5 TRBD2 TGTGCCAGCAGCTTGGCCGGACTAGCGGTCAATGAGCAGTTCTTC CASSLAGLAVNEQFF
TRBJ2-1 many TRBV7-8 TRBD1 TGTGCCAGCAGCTTACGCCCGGGACAGGGGCGAAAGGCCTACAATGAGCAGTTCTTC CASSLRPGQGRKAYNEQFF
TRBJ2-5 many TRBV19 TRBD2 TGTGCCAGAAGACTAGCCCGGAAAGAGACCCAGTACTTC CARRLARKETQYF